These 23 T cell receptor beta chains were all obtained from the same sample, sequenced in a study of cytomegalovirus exposure and HLA in healthy donors. Use of 60 Vbeta and 13 Jbeta primers characterized the PCR. Clones were read by immunoSEQ multiplex PCR, and TCRdb kept only the in-frame ones, dropping some. The sample includes hundreds of thousands of clones, 70% to 85% of them seen just once. What was sequenced was PBMCs. The receptor source for this set is a woman in her 40s in good health and CMV-seronegative.

The chain employs TRBV19 and TRBJ2-7; 11 bases map to TRBD1. The CDR3 runs to 13 residues. With V trimmed by 3 bases and J by 6 bases, 1 base remained unmatched. Germline loops: CDR1 LNHDA, CDR2 SQIVND (reference sequence). The CDR3 DNA reads TGTGCCAGTAGTATGGGACAGGGGGGCGAGCAGTACTTC. It translates to CASSMGQGGEQYF.

The V and J genes are TRBV11-3 and TRBJ1-4, with a possible D match to TRBD1 (5 bases). There are 15 residues in the CDR3. Germline CDR1 SGHNT, CDR2 YENEEA. The ends were cut back, 4 bases at V and 1 base at J, with 10 bases in the middle. DNA of the CDR3: TGTGCCAGCAGCTCTCGACAGAAAACTAATGAAAAACTGTTTTTT. Protein product: CASSSRQKTNEKLFF.

CDR3 protein: CASSQLGAAKNIQYF. The CDR3 DNA is TGTGCCAGCAGCCAGCTGGGGGCGGCCAAAAACATTCAGTACTTC. The J gene is TRBJ2-4, the V gene TRBV13; D is possibly TRBD1 (6 bases). The CDR3 is 15 amino acids. V dropped 5 bases and J dropped 1 base, with 12 bases sitting between them. Germline CDR1 is PRHDT and CDR2 is FYEKMQ (reference sequence).

This clone was seen just once. The V and J genes are TRBV2 and TRBJ2-3, with a weak D call TRBD2 (6 bases). CDR3 size: 15 residues. Germline CDR1 SNHLY, CDR2 FYNNEI. V shed 3 bases and J shed 2 bases, with 12 bases lying between them. CDR3 sequence: CASSDSSEPTDTQYF. The CDR3 DNA is TGTGCCAGCAGTGACTCTAGCGAGCCCACAGATACGCAGTATTTT.

The chain combines TRBV5-1 with TRBJ1-2; D may be TRBD1 (5 bases). The germline gives CDR1 SGHRS, CDR2 YFSETQ. The ends were cut back, 0 bases at V and 7 bases at J, with 16 bases in the middle. The length of the CDR3 is 15 residues. The CDR3 DNA is TGCGCCAGCAGCTTGGACGGGTACAGGCTGCCTGGCTACACCTTC. Protein sequence: CASSLDGYRLPGYTF. The whole variable domain, filled in from reference TRBV5-1 and TRBJ1-2, reads KAGVTQTPRYLIKTRGQQVTLSCSPISGHRSVSWYQQTPGQGLQFLFEYFSETQRNKGNFPGRFSGRQFSNSRSEMNVSTLELGDSALYLCASSLDGYRLPGYTFGSGTRLTVV.

The CDR3 region is CASSVRQGAGPYGYTF. CDR3 DNA: TGTGCCAGCAGTGTTCGACAGGGGGCCGGGCCCTATGGCTACACCTTC. This rearrangement joins TRBV28 to TRBJ1-2, with TRBD1 matching over 10 bases. Trimming took 5 bases from V and 4 from J; bases not matched to a gene: 10. This CDR3 is 16 amino acids long. Per the germline V gene, CDR1 is MDHEN and CDR2 is SYDVKM.

The gene calls are TRBV7-9 and TRBJ2-1; D perhaps matches TRBD2 (5 bases). The germline gives CDR1 SEHNR, CDR2 FQNEAQ (reference sequence). This CDR3 spans 13 amino acids. The V gene lost 2 bases and the J gene lost 7 bases, with 9 bases spanning the gap. CDR3: CASSLLAANEQFF. As DNA, the CDR3 is TGTGCCAGCAGCTTACTAGCAGCAAATGAGCAGTTCTTC.

The chain uses TRBV6-5 and TRBJ2-7; D perhaps matches TRBD1 (5 bases). The germline gives CDR1 MNHEY, CDR2 SVGAGI. Trimming shortened V by 8 bases and J by 3 bases, and 14 bases separated the two germline ends. The CDR3 totals 13 residues. CDR3 DNA sequence: TGTGCCAGCCAGGGCAGCTATGGCTACGAGCAGTACTTC. Residues: CASQGSYGYEQYF.

The chain recombines TRBV4-2 with TRBJ2-5; 11 bases map to TRBD2. Germline V gene data show CDR1 as LGHNA and CDR2 as YNFKEQ. This CDR3 spans 16 amino acids. V shed 4 bases, J shed 4 bases, and the junction held 8 bases outside the gene matches. CDR3 sequence reads: CASSLRLAGFRETQYF. Written as DNA, the CDR3 is TGTGCCAGCAGCCTCCGACTAGCGGGGTTCCGAGAGACCCAGTACTTC.

V and J are TRBV6-5 and TRBJ2-4; TRBD2 might be the D (6 bases). V was clipped by 5 bases and J by 9 bases, with 17 bases between them. The germline V gene encodes CDR1 MNHEY and CDR2 SVGAGI. The CDR3 loop spans 14 amino acids. The CDR3 sequence is CASSPQRAGTIQYF. The CDR3 DNA sequence: TGTGCCAGCAGTCCCCAACGGGCGGGGACCATTCAGTACTTC.

The chain is built from TRBV6-1 and TRBJ1-2; 9 bases are shared with TRBD1. This CDR3 region has 14 residues. Looked up from germline, CDR1 is MNHNS and CDR2 is SASEGT. V was pared by 7 bases and J by 8 bases, with 11 bases of the junction left unmatched. The CDR3 loop is CASKPVQGAGGYTF. The CDR3, as DNA: TGTGCCAGCAAACCGGTACAGGGGGCTGGGGGCTACACCTTC.

The sample holds one count of this clone. The V gene is TRBV6-5, the J gene TRBJ1-4, with TRBD1 as a possible D gene (5 bases). The CDR3 length is 15 residues. V lost 6 bases, J lost 8 bases, and 19 bases lay in between. Germline-derived CDR1 and CDR2 are MNHEY and SVGAGI. In DNA form, the CDR3 reads TGTGCCAGCAGGCCCCGGAGGGGCTTGAACGAAAAACTGTTTTTT. Translating gives CASRPRRGLNEKLFF.

The V and J genes are TRBV7-8 and TRBJ2-3, with 7 positions matching TRBD1. V was clipped by 1 base and J by 7 bases; unmatched bases: 8. The V gene's germline CDR1 is SGHVS and CDR2 FQNEAQ. This CDR3 region has 15 residues. CDR3 sequence (DNA): TGTGCCAGCAGCTTAGAGACAGGGTTGGGTAATACGCAGTATTTT. Translating it yields CASSLETGLGNTQYF.

This chain uses TRBV4-3 with TRBJ1-2, with no clear D. V was cut by 0 bases and J by 2 bases, with 16 bases left in between. CDR1 is LGHNA, CDR2 YSLEER, per germline. This CDR3 is built from 17 residues. Here the CDR3 DNA reads TGCGCCAGCAGCCAAGATGCCAATCCGGGTTCGAACTATGGCTACACCTTC. Protein: CASSQDANPGSNYGYTF.

V and J are TRBV20-1 and TRBJ1-2, with D hard to call. The ends were cut back, 8 bases at V and 6 bases at J, with 10 bases in the middle. This CDR3 comprises 10 residues. Germline V lookup: CDR1 DFQATT, CDR2 SNEGSKA (reference sequence). CDR3 sequence (DNA): TGCAGTTCACACATCGATGGCTACACCTTC. Translated: CSSHIDGYTF.

In regard to this clone: The junction differs from germline at one of its ends, possibly a read error. The chain couples TRBV7-7 to TRBJ1-2; D not resolved. The germline V gene encodes CDR1 SSHAT and CDR2 FNYEAQ (reference sequence). The CDR3 spans 13 residues. The CDR3 is CASSPVEGGGYTF. In DNA form, the CDR3 reads TGTGCTAGCAGCCCCGTGGAAGGAGGTGGCTACACCTTC.

V usage is TRBV28 and J usage is TRBJ1-4; D perhaps matches TRBD1 (6 bases). The V end was cut by 2 bases, the J end by 0 bases, with 13 bases between. CDR1 is MDHEN, CDR2 SYDVKM, per germline. This CDR3 spans 17 amino acids. CDR3: CASSLAQGGATNEKLFF. CDR3 DNA sequence: TGTGCCAGCAGTTTAGCACAAGGGGGTGCAACTAATGAAAAACTGTTTTTT.

This chain joins TRBV7-9 and TRBJ2-1; D call uncertain. Germline V gene lookup returns CDR1 SEHNR and CDR2 FQNEAQ (reference sequence). V was clipped by 1 base and J by 2 bases, with 12 bases between them. The CDR3 is 16 residues long. The CDR3 reads CASSLVGGPTYNEQFF. CDR3 sequence (DNA): TGTGCCAGCAGCTTAGTGGGTGGGCCCACCTACAATGAGCAGTTCTTC.

This chain links TRBV9 with TRBJ2-6; TRBD2 matches 8 bases. Losses at the gene ends were 2 bases for V and 0 bases for J; bases not matched to a gene: 1. CDR3 length equals 16 residues. The germline gives CDR1 SGDLS, CDR2 YYNGEE. The CDR3 DNA reads TGTGCCAGCAGCGTGCGGGGGGACTCTGGGGCCAACGTCCTGACTTTC. It yields the protein CASSVRGDSGANVLTF.

This chain joins TRBV6-5 and TRBJ1-2, with D maybe TRBD1 (6 bases). This CDR3 is 15 amino acids long. The germline gives CDR1 MNHEY, CDR2 SVGAGI. The V gene lost 0 bases and the J gene lost 0 bases, with 8 bases spanning the gap. CDR3 DNA: TGTGCCAGCAGTTACTCGACAGGAACTAACTATGGCTACACCTTC. It translates to CASSYSTGTNYGYTF.

The chain couples TRBV29-1 to TRBJ2-7, with TRBD2 matching 10 bases. This CDR3 has 18 residues. Germline lookup yields CDR1 SQVTM and CDR2 ANQGSEA. J was trimmed by 4 bases and V by 6 bases; bases with no gene match: 21. CDR3 sequence (DNA): TGCAGCGTCGCTGCCGGGGCTAGCGGGGGCCATAGTCATTACGAGCAGTACTTC. This translates into CSVAAGASGGHSHYEQYF.

The genes are TRBV5-5 and TRBJ2-3, with D perhaps matching TRBD1 (5 bases). V lost 2 bases and J 4 bases, leaving 11 bases between the germline ends. This CDR3 has 14 amino acids. Germline V CDR1 and CDR2: SGHKS, YYEKEE (reference sequence). The CDR3 DNA is TGTGCCAGCAGCTTAGACAGTCTGGCAGATACGCAGTATTTT. Amino acid sequence: CASSLDSLADTQYF.

The gene calls are TRBV7-6 and TRBJ2-1; TRBD2 aligns across 8 bases. V lost 3 bases and J lost 5; bases outside the gene matches: 6. The V gene's germline CDR1 is SGHVS and CDR2 FNYEAQ. The CDR3 sequence is 15 residues long. CDR3 nucleotide sequence: TGTGCCAGCAGCTTCGCGGGGGGCTTCGACAATGAGCAGTTCTTC. It yields the protein CASSFAGGFDNEQFF.